This TCR beta chain was captured in a study of blood T cells in healthy people across ages. Between the trimmed V and J ends, which lost 4 bases and 5 bases, there was a span of 14 bases. The CDR3 is 14 amino acids. CDR1 is MNHEY and CDR2 is SVGAGI in the germline V gene. The authors ran a second PCR of about 6 to 12 cycles using a sample-barcoded 5' primer and a J-beta primer mix. A single record per CDR3 protein comes from TCRdb applying MiXCR to the 5' RACE reads. This sample has 1.8 million or so distinct CDR3 sequences, with more than 35% found just once. The sample was blood. The receptor was isolated from a human donor in good health. V is TRBV6-5 and J is TRBJ1-1; a possible D gene is TRBD1 (6 bases). The CDR3 coding sequence is TGTGCCAGCAGTTCGGGGGGGGCTCGAACTGAAGCTTTCTTT. Its protein is CASSSGGARTEAFF.